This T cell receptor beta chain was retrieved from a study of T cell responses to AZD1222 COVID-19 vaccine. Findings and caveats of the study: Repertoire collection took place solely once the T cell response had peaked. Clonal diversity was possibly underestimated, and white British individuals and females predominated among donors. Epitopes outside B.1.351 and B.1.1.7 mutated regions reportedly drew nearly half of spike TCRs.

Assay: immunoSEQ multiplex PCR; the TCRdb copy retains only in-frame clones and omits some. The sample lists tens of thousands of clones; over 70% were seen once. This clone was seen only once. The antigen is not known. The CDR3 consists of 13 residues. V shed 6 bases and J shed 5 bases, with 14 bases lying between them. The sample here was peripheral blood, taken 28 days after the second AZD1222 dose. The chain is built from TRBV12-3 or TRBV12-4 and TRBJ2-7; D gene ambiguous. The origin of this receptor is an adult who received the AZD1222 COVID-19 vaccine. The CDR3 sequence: CASSSTLENEQYF. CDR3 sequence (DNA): TGTGCCAGCAGCTCCACGCTAGAGAACGAGCAGTACTTC.